The 31 T cell receptor beta chains below come from one sample, sequenced in a study of blood T cell repertoires in COVID-19. Generated by immunoSEQ multiplex PCR, the TCRdb table keeps only in-frame clones and is missing some. The data hold 190,000 or so clones, with 75% to 90% observed a single time. The sequenced sample consisted of PBMCs or T cells enriched from blood (not recorded which). Source of these receptors: a man aged 40-55 years who had recovered from COVID-19.

The V call is TRBV19, the J call TRBJ2-4, with TRBD1 identical over 11 bases. Germline lookup yields CDR1 LNHDA and CDR2 SQIVND (reference sequence). The CDR3 loop spans 17 amino acids. The V and J ends lost 5 bases and 3 bases, in that order; junction bases with no gene match: 9. The CDR3 loop reads CASSSSGQGAVKNIQYF. The CDR3 DNA is TGTGCCAGTAGTTCATCAGGACAGGGGGCTGTCAAAAACATTCAGTACTTC.

In its sample, this clone was seen once. This chain uses TRBV21-1 with TRBJ2-7; the DNA was not used to check the table's D call, TRBD1. TRBV21-1 is recorded as a pseudogene. This CDR3 is built from 14 residues. CDR3 in DNA: TGTGCCAGCAGCAAAGGGGCGAACTCCTACGAGCAGTACTTC. This encodes CASSKGANSYEQYF.

V gene TRBV5-1 combines with J gene TRBJ2-2; 9 bases line up with TRBD1. This CDR3 has 15 amino acids. V trimming: 6 bases; J trimming: 5 bases; junction bases outside the gene matches: 8. The germline V gene has CDR1 SGHRS and CDR2 YFSETQ. The CDR3 loop is CASNRGQGKTGELFF. CDR3 DNA: TGCGCCAGCAACCGTGGACAGGGGAAAACCGGGGAGCTGTTTTTT.

The chain recombines TRBV30 with TRBJ1-3; 9 bases are a match to TRBD1. Per germline, CDR1 GTSNPN and CDR2 SVGIG (reference sequence). This CDR3 comprises 15 residues. The V segment lost 2 bases and the J segment 4 bases; nucleotides outside the gene matches: 6. The CDR3: CAWSRDRARGNTIYF. Here the CDR3 DNA reads TGTGCCTGGAGTAGGGACAGGGCGCGGGGAAACACCATATATTTT.

J is TRBJ1-5 and V is TRBV28; TRBD1 agrees at 8 bases. The CDR3 totals 17 residues. Germline V lookup: CDR1 MDHEN, CDR2 SYDVKM. With 1 base clipped from V and 1 base from J, the junction kept 6 bases outside the gene matches. This CDR3 reads CASSLYQGAISNQPQHF. DNA of the CDR3: TGTGCCAGCAGTTTATATCAGGGGGCGATAAGCAATCAGCCCCAGCATTTT.

The gene calls are TRBV2 and TRBJ1-5; 7 bases agree with TRBD1. This CDR3 is 12 amino acids long. The J segment lost 12 bases and the V segment lost 3 bases, leaving 5 bases of the junction unmatched. Germline values: CDR1 SNHLY, CDR2 FYNNEI. CDR3 DNA: TGTGCCAGCAGTGACAGACAGGGACTCCAGCATTTT. Amino acids: CASSDRQGLQHF. The entire variable domain, with the rest obtained from reference TRBV2 and TRBJ1-5, is as follows: EPEVTQTPSHQVTQMGQEVILRCVPISNHLYFYWYRQILGQKVEFLVSFYNNEISEKSEIFDDQFSVERPDGSNFTLKIRSTKLEDSAMYFCASSDRQGLQHFGDGTRLSIL.

The chain has TRBV25-1 and TRBJ2-7; a possible D gene is TRBD1 (6 bases). CDR3 length: 15 residues. V dropped 5 bases and J dropped 2 bases, with 16 bases sitting between them. Germline CDR1 reads MGHDK; CDR2 reads SYGVNS. The CDR3 sequence is CASSRDSDSTYEQYF. The CDR3 DNA sequence: TGTGCCAGCAGTAGAGATTCGGACAGCACCTACGAGCAGTACTTC.

The CDR3 sequence: CASSFGGEETQYF. CDR3 nucleotide sequence: TGCGCCAGCAGCTTTGGGGGGGAAGAGACCCAGTACTTC. V and J are TRBV5-1 and TRBJ2-5; 7 nucleotides agree with TRBD2. Trimming at V came to 2 bases and at J to 3 bases, leaving 1 base not matched to a gene. Germline CDR1 SGHRS, CDR2 YFSETQ. The CDR3 length is 13 residues.

The chain uses TRBV3-1 (or the pseudogene TRBV3-2) and TRBJ2-7; 7 bases agree with TRBD2. With V trimmed by 4 bases and J by 3 bases, 12 bases remained unmatched. The CDR3 has 16 residues. Germline V lookup: CDR1 LGHDT, CDR2 YNNKEL (reference sequence). The CDR3 nucleotides are TGTGCCAGCAGCCCGACAGCCAGCGGGGCCCGCTACGAGCAGTACTTC. Translating it yields CASSPTASGARYEQYF.

This sequence joins TRBV19 and TRBJ1-5; D remains ambiguous. Germline V gives CDR1 LNHDA, CDR2 SQIVND (reference sequence). Trimming stripped 6 bases from V and 4 bases from J, with 10 bases between. The CDR3 length is 13 residues. CDR3: CASRSTENQPQHF. The CDR3 DNA is TGTGCCAGTAGGTCGACGGAGAATCAGCCCCAGCATTTT. Full variable domain (missing parts from reference TRBV19 and TRBJ1-5): DGGITQSPKYLFRKEGQNVTLSCEQNLNHDAMYWYRQDPGQGLRLIYYSQIVNDFQKGDIAEGYSVSREKKESFPLTVTSAQKNPTAFYLCASRSTENQPQHFGDGTRLSIL.

The CDR3 DNA sequence: TGTGCCAGCAGCGCCGGGACTTCGGTCAGCCAGCCCCAGCATTTT. It yields the protein CASSAGTSVSQPQHF. The chain recombines TRBV9 with TRBJ1-5, with D possibly being TRBD1 (5 bases). This CDR3 has 15 amino acids. CDR1 SGDLS and CDR2 YYNGEE come from the germline V gene. V gave up 3 bases and J gave up 7 bases, with 17 bases separating them.

The V gene is TRBV5-8, the J gene TRBJ2-5; TRBD2 matches 10 bases. CDR3 length: 18 amino acids. After removal of 2 bases from V and 2 bases from J, the junction contained 12 bases not matched to a gene. CDR1 is SGHTS and CDR2 is YDEGEE in the germline V gene. The CDR3: CASSFFFGSGGPQETQYF. The CDR3, as DNA: TGTGCCAGCAGCTTTTTTTTTGGTAGCGGGGGGCCTCAAGAGACCCAGTACTTC.

This clone has only one observation. J is TRBJ2-1 and V is TRBV11-2; 9 positions agree with TRBD2. Germline V CDR1 and CDR2: SGHAT, FQNNGV. The CDR3 is 16 amino acids. V dropped 5 bases and J dropped 3; count of bases not matched to a gene: 8. The CDR3 region is CASSLVAGAYYNEQFF. In DNA, the CDR3 is TGTGCCAGCAGCCTGGTAGCGGGAGCCTACTACAATGAGCAGTTCTTC.

The table lists this clone with a few counts. The chain has TRBV9 and TRBJ1-3, with unresolved D. CDR1 is SGDLS, CDR2 YYNGEE, per germline. The CDR3 contains 14 residues. V shed 4 bases and J shed 4 bases, with 12 bases lying between them. CDR3 region: CASSPLPSGNTIYF. Written as DNA, the CDR3 is TGTGCCAGCAGCCCCCTCCCCTCCGGAAACACCATATATTTT.

The chain joins TRBV19 to TRBJ1-1; TRBD1 is a possible D gene (6 bases). Germline lookup yields CDR1 LNHDA and CDR2 SQIVND (reference sequence). Deletions cut 7 bases from V and 0 bases from J, with 12 bases between. The CDR3 runs to 14 residues. CDR3 in amino acids: CASKVGQLNTEAFF. CDR3 DNA: TGTGCCAGTAAGGTCGGACAGCTGAACACTGAAGCTTTCTTT.

J is TRBJ1-5 and V is TRBV7-9, with D perhaps TRBD1 (6 bases). The germline gives CDR1 SEHNR, CDR2 FQNEAQ (reference sequence). The ends were cut back, 5 bases at V and 3 bases at J, with 14 bases in the middle. The CDR3 length is 15 residues. CDR3 bases: TGTGCCAGCAGCCTCCACCGGGACACCAATCAGCCCCAGCATTTT. Its translation is CASSLHRDTNQPQHF. The whole variable domain, remainder taken from reference TRBV7-9 and TRBJ1-5, is DTGVSQNPRHKITKRGQNVTFRCDPISEHNRLYWYRQTLGQGPEFLTYFQNEAQLEKSRLLSDRFSAERPKGSFSTLEIQRTEQGDSAMYLCASSLHRDTNQPQHFGDGTRLSIL.

The chain combines TRBV25-1 with TRBJ1-5; 8 bases agree with TRBD1. After removal of 3 bases from V and 7 bases from J, the junction contained 5 bases not matched to a gene. Germline loops: CDR1 MGHDK, CDR2 SYGVNS. This CDR3 has 14 residues. CDR3 nucleotides: TGTGCCAGCAGTGAGGGACAGGATGTACAGCCCCAGCATTTT. It yields the protein CASSEGQDVQPQHF.

The chain combines TRBV18 with TRBJ2-2, with D possibly being TRBD1 (6 bases). The V gene's germline CDR1 is KGHSH and CDR2 LQKENI. The CDR3 is 14 residues long. The germline V and J ends were trimmed by 3 bases and 3 bases, with 8 bases remaining between them. DNA of the CDR3: TGTGCCAGCTCACCCAACAGGGACACCGGGGAGCTGTTTTTT. This sequence encodes CASSPNRDTGELFF.

The V and J genes are TRBV2 and TRBJ2-1; 10 nucleotides align to TRBD2. The V segment lost 4 bases and the J segment 5 bases; nucleotides outside the gene matches: 8. This CDR3 region has 16 residues. From germline, CDR1 is SNHLY and CDR2 FYNNEI. Written as DNA, the CDR3 is TGTGCCAGCAGTGGGACTAGCGGAGGGGGAAACAATGAGCAGTTCTTC. Amino acid sequence: CASSGTSGGGNNEQFF. The whole variable domain, filled in from reference TRBV2 and TRBJ2-1, reads EPEVTQTPSHQVTQMGQEVILRCVPISNHLYFYWYRQILGQKVEFLVSFYNNEISEKSEIFDDQFSVERPDGSNFTLKIRSTKLEDSAMYFCASSGTSGGGNNEQFFGPGTRLTVL.

The chain couples TRBV18 to TRBJ2-3; 7 nucleotides line up with TRBD1. Germline CDR1 is KGHSH and CDR2 is LQKENI. The junction had 10 bases not matched to a gene; V was cut back by 5 bases and J by 2 bases. The CDR3 totals 16 residues. The DNA of the CDR3 is TGTGCCAGCTCAACCCCCCCGGGACAGATCACAGATACGCAGTATTTT. Its translation: CASSTPPGQITDTQYF.

The chain combines TRBV2 with TRBJ1-2, with D perhaps TRBD1 (5 bases). Trimming cost V 6 bases and J 3 bases, with 17 bases left between them. This CDR3 is 15 amino acids long. Germline V gene sequence: CDR1 SNHLY, CDR2 FYNNEI. CDR3 loop: CASRIGAAGDYGYTF. As DNA, the CDR3 is TGTGCCAGCAGGATAGGGGCAGCAGGAGACTATGGCTACACCTTC.

The genes are TRBV1 and TRBJ2-1; the table's D call of TRBD2 was not tested on the DNA. TRBV1 is designated a pseudogene. This CDR3 is built from 19 residues. Here the CDR3 DNA reads TGCACCAGCAGCGAGCCGGACCATACACTAGCGGGAGAGCAAAATGAGCAGTTCTTC. Residues: CTSSEPDHTLAGEQNEQFF.

This clone was seen more than once but under ten times. Different DNA sequences within this sample yield the same CDR3. The chain's CDR3 is CASSEGRGGHNEQFF. DNA of the CDR3: TGTGCCAGCAGTGAAGGGCGGGGGGGCCACAATGAGCAGTTCTTC. The V and J genes are TRBV2 and TRBJ2-1, with 9 bases that match TRBD2. There are 15 residues in the CDR3. The germline CDR1 and CDR2 sequences are SNHLY and FYNNEI. Trimming took 1 base from V and 5 from J; bases not matched to a gene: 3. The full variable domain, with the rest looked up from reference TRBV2 and TRBJ2-1, is EPEVTQTPSHQVTQMGQEVILRCVPISNHLYFYWYRQILGQKVEFLVSFYNNEISEKSEIFDDQFSVERPDGSNFTLKIRSTKLEDSAMYFCASSEGRGGHNEQFFGPGTRLTVL.

The V and J genes are TRBV6-2 or TRBV6-3 and TRBJ2-3, with 15 bases fitting TRBD2. J gave up 3 bases and V 0 bases, and 4 bases lay outside the gene matches. The CDR3 length is 18 residues. Germline assignment: CDR1 MNHEY and CDR2 SVGEGT. CDR3 loop: CASSYSGTSGRRTDTQYF. The CDR3 DNA follows: TGTGCCAGCAGTTACTCGGGGACTAGCGGGAGGAGGACAGATACGCAGTATTTT.

The V gene is TRBV24-1, the J gene TRBJ2-1; possibly TRBD1 for D (5 bases). The CDR3 totals 16 residues. CDR1 and CDR2 from the germline V gene are KGHDR and SFDVKD. Trimming removed 6 bases from V and 6 bases from J, with 20 bases in between. Here the CDR3 reads CATSFIRQGKPNEQFF. The CDR3 DNA reads as TGTGCCACCAGTTTTATAAGGCAGGGAAAGCCCAATGAGCAGTTCTTC.

This rearrangement joins TRBV18 to TRBJ2-1; D possibly corresponds to TRBD2 (5 bases). The germline V gene encodes CDR1 KGHSH and CDR2 LQKENI. The CDR3 contains 14 residues. The V end lost 2 bases, the J end lost 0 bases, and 5 bases lay between the germline ends. This CDR3 reads CASSPGSSYNEQFF. CDR3 bases: TGTGCCAGCTCACCAGGGAGCTCCTACAATGAGCAGTTCTTC.

The chain links TRBV5-5 to TRBJ1-6; 10 nucleotides match TRBD1. V shed 3 bases and J 1 base; nucleotides not matched to a gene: 7. CDR1 is SGHKS and CDR2 is YYEKEE in the germline V gene (reference sequence). The CDR3 has 18 amino acids. The CDR3 DNA follows: TGTGCCAGCAGCTCACGACAGGGGGCCGGTTCCTATAATTCACCCCTCCACTTT. Translating gives CASSSRQGAGSYNSPLHF.

The rearrangement uses TRBV5-1 and TRBJ2-3, with TRBD1 matching 8 bases. The CDR3 covers 14 residues. The J segment lost 5 bases and the V segment lost 0 bases, leaving 2 bases of the junction unmatched. Germline CDR1 reads SGHRS; CDR2 reads YFSETQ. CDR3 nucleotides: TGCGCCAGCAGCTTGGGGACAGGGAGAGATACGCAGTATTTT. The encoded protein is CASSLGTGRDTQYF.

The chain has TRBV10-2 and TRBJ1-2; D call uncertain. Trimming took 5 bases from V and 3 from J, leaving 10 bases between them. This CDR3 is 13 amino acids long. Germline CDR1 is WSHSY and CDR2 is SAAADI. The chain's CDR3 is CASSIQTYYGYTF. The CDR3, as DNA: TGCGCCAGCAGTATACAGACATACTATGGCTACACCTTC.

The chain uses TRBV3-1 (or the pseudogene TRBV3-2) and TRBJ1-6; 8 bases match TRBD1. The CDR3 length is 15 residues. Trimming removed 1 base from V and 7 bases from J; junction bases left unmatched: 3. CDR1 and CDR2 (germline): LGHDT, YNNKEL (reference sequence). Written as DNA, the CDR3 is TGTGCCAGCAGCCAAGGGACAGGGTACAATTCACCCCTCCACTTT. Translation: CASSQGTGYNSPLHF.

V and J are TRBV7-2 and TRBJ1-5; D gene uncertain. Germline CDR1 reads SGHTA; CDR2 reads FQGNSA. V was pared by 1 base and J by 1 base, with 5 bases between. The CDR3 is 14 residues long. The CDR3 DNA is TGTGCCAGCAGCTTAGTGGGCAGCAATCAGCCCCAGCATTTT. Translated: CASSLVGSNQPQHF.